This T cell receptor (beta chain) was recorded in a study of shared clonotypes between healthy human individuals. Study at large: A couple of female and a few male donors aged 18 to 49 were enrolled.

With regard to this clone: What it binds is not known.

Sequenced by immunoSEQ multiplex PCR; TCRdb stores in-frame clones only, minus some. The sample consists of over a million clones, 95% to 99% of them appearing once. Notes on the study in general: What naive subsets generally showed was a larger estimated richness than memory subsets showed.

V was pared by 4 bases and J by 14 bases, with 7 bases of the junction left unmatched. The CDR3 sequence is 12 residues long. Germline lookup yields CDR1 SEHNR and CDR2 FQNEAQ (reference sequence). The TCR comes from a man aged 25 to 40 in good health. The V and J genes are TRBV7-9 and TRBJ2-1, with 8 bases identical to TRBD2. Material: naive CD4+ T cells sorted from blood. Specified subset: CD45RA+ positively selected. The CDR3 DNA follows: TGTGCCAGCAGCTCTAGCGGGCGGAGGGAGTTCTTC. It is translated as CASSSSGRREFF.